This is a list of T cell receptor beta chains from one sample in a study of molecular identifiers for immune sequencing clone quantification. TCRdb re-derived calls from the PCR reads in MiXCR, one entry per CDR3 protein. Of over 550,000 distinct CDR3 sequences in the sample, less than 30% were seen once. What was sequenced was naive CD8+ T cells from blood, with Jurkat cell RNA spiked in. The source is a human donor in good health. Some libraries in this study had Jurkat cell RNA spiked in. Both conserved end residues are part of each CDR3. The D gene is left open where the match is weak. Clone size is given for some rows only: seen once, a few or many times, or a class if the clone is expanded.

d_gene | j_gene | abundance | v_gene | CDR3aa | CDR3nt
. | TRBJ2-1 | many | TRBV6-6 | CASSYGNVEQFF | TGTGCCAGCAGTTACGGTAATGTGGAGCAGTTCTTC
TRBD1 | TRBJ2-7 | many | TRBV7-9 | CASEEQGAVYEQYF | TGTGCCAGCGAGGAACAGGGGGCTGTCTACGAGCAGTACTTC
. | TRBJ1-6 | . | TRBV28 | CASSPVQESSYNSPLHF | TGTGCCAGCAGCCCGGTACAGGAAAGCTCCTATAATTCACCCCTCCACTTT
. | TRBJ1-1 | few | TRBV6-2/TRBV6-3 | CASSYVVGLGTEAFF | TGTGCCAGCAGTTACGTTGTGGGTCTCGGCACTGAAGCTTTCTTT
. | TRBJ1-6 | few | TRBV4-1 | CASSQGVWPLHF | TGCGCCAGCAGCCAAGGGGTCTGGCCCCTCCACTTT
. | TRBJ1-1 | . | TRBV9 | CASRGRGSEAFF | TGTGCCAGCAGGGGACGGGGTAGTGAAGCTTTCTTT
. | TRBJ1-5 | many | TRBV6-2/TRBV6-3 | CASSYGTFSNQPQHF | TGTGCCAGCAGTTACGGGACCTTTAGCAATCAGCCCCAGCATTTT
. | TRBJ2-7 | . | TRBV6-2/TRBV6-3 | CASSESAQGPYAQYF | TGTGCCAGCAGTGAGTCCGCACAGGGCCCCTACGCGCAGTACTTC
TRBD2 | TRBJ2-3 | many | TRBV29-1 | CSVESPTSGTTDTQYF | TGCAGCGTTGAATCCCCGACTAGCGGGACCACAGATACGCAGTATTTT
. | TRBJ2-5 | few | TRBV19 | CASSISGFGETQYF | TGTGCCAGTAGTATATCCGGGTTCGGGGAGACCCAGTACTTC
. | TRBJ2-2 | few | TRBV24-1 | CATSDLPGTNTGELFF | TGTGCCACCAGTGATTTGCCAGGGACTAACACCGGGGAGCTGTTTTTT
. | TRBJ2-2 | . | TRBV7-6 | CASSHRIGELFF | TGTGCCAGCAGCCATCGGATCGGGGAGCTATTTTTT
TRBD1 | TRBJ1-6 | . | TRBV27 | CASSSTVRSGGDSYNSPLHF | TGTGCCAGCAGTTCGACCGTCCGCTCAGGGGGAGACTCCTATAATTCACCCCTCCACTTT
TRBD1 | TRBJ1-5 | . | TRBV6-4 | CASSDPTPGQCYCNYSNQPQHF | TGTGCCAGCAGTGACCCCACTCCGGGACAGTGTTATTGTAACTATAGCAATCAGCCCCAGCATTTT
TRBD1 | TRBJ2-2 | many | TRBV29-1 | CSVPTGTGELFF | TGCAGCGTTCCGACAGGGACCGGGGAGCTGTTTTTT
. | TRBJ1-3 | few | TRBV4-2 | CASSQDWGAANTIYF | TGTGCCAGCAGCCAAGACTGGGGGGCTGCAAACACCATATATTTT
TRBD1 | TRBJ1-1 | . | TRBV9 | CASSVSDRVNTEAFF | TGTGCCAGCAGCGTATCGGACAGGGTGAACACTGAAGCTTTCTTT
TRBD2 | TRBJ2-1 | few | TRBV12-3/TRBV12-4 | CASSLQIGSGRAVNEQFF | TGTGCCAGCAGTTTACAAATCGGTAGCGGGAGGGCGGTCAATGAGCAGTTCTTC
TRBD1 | TRBJ1-1 | many | TRBV7-9 | CASSLGGQIEAFF | TGTGCCAGCAGCTTAGGGGGACAGATTGAAGCTTTCTTT
TRBD1 | TRBJ2-7 | . | TRBV20-1 | CSARVGTGRFEQYF | TGCAGTGCTAGAGTGGGGACAGGGCGGTTTGAGCAGTACTTC
TRBD1 | TRBJ1-2 | few | TRBV7-2 | CASSLGVWDRVFGYTF | TGTGCCAGCTCCCTTGGAGTCTGGGACAGGGTGTTCGGCTACACCTTC
. | TRBJ1-2 | few | TRBV30 | CANPAQGRYTF | TGTGCCAATCCCGCTCAGGGCCGCTACACCTTC
. | TRBJ2-7 | few | TRBV28 | CASSFRGAASYEQYF | TGTGCCAGCAGTTTTCGGGGGGCTGCATCCTACGAGCAGTACTTC
. | TRBJ2-7 | few | TRBV28 | CASSSPTGATYEQYF | TGTGCCAGCAGTTCCCCGACGGGAGCGACCTACGAGCAGTACTTC
. | TRBJ2-3 | few | TRBV19 | CASSPFGGSTDTQYF | TGTGCCAGTAGCCCTTTTGGGGGGAGCACAGATACGCAGTATTTT
TRBD2 | TRBJ2-7 | . | TRBV5-3 | CARSLKRDPNCFSYEQYF | TGTGCCAGAAGCTTGAAGCGGGACCCCAACTGCTTCTCCTACGAGCAGTACTTC
. | TRBJ2-2 | . | TRBV4-1 | CASSQFKGPELFF | TGCGCCAGCAGCCAATTCAAAGGGCCGGAGCTGTTTTTT
. | TRBJ2-7 | . | TRBV7-9 | CALQEGACEQYF | TGTGCCTTGCAGGAGGGGGCCTGCGAGCAGTACTTC
. | TRBJ2-5 | . | TRBV20-1 | CSARDTSGSGQEPQYF | TGCAGTGCTAGAGATACCTCGGGGAGCGGCCAAGAGCCCCAGTACTTC
. | TRBJ1-1 | few | TRBV5-8 | CARGRGSTEAFF | TGTGCCAGGGGAAGGGGTAGTACTGAAGCTTTCTTT
. | TRBJ1-5 | many | TRBV27 | CASSLPSGPQHF | TGTGCCAGCAGTTTACCGTCCGGGCCCCAGCATTTT
TRBD1 | TRBJ2-7 | few | TRBV19 | CASSMGQGNSYEQYF | TGTGCCAGTAGTATGGGACAGGGGAACTCCTACGAGCAGTACTTC
TRBD2 | TRBJ2-3 | many | TRBV4-3 | CASSQDGDQAGGLPDTQYF | TGCGCCAGCAGCCAAGATGGGGACCAAGCGGGGGGGCTCCCAGATACGCAGTATTTT
. | TRBJ2-2 | many | TRBV12-3/TRBV12-4 | CASSFESVTGELFF | TGTGCCAGCAGTTTTGAGTCAGTCACCGGGGAGCTGTTTTTT
. | TRBJ1-4 | many | TRBV9 | CASSPAGVEEKLFF | TGTGCCAGCAGCCCGGCGGGGGTAGAGGAAAAACTGTTTTTT
. | TRBJ2-4 | many | TRBV14 | CASSQGTTFSGQYF | TGTGCCAGCAGCCAGGGAACTACATTCTCTGGCCAGTACTTC
. | TRBJ1-5 | many | TRBV27 | CASSFGGGLVSNQPQHF | TGTGCCAGCAGTTTCGGCGGTGGGCTGGTGAGCAATCAGCCCCAGCATTTT
. | TRBJ2-7 | many | TRBV4-3 | CASSQGQSSSYEQYF | TGCGCCAGCAGCCAAGGACAGTCCAGCTCCTACGAGCAGTACTTC
TRBD2 | TRBJ2-7 | few | TRBV27 | CASSLIAGVSSYEQYF | TGTGCCAGCAGTTTAATAGCGGGGGTCAGCTCCTACGAGCAGTACTTC
TRBD2 | TRBJ2-1 | few | TRBV11-2 | CASSLGLAGEQPYNEQFF | TGTGCCAGCAGCTTAGGGCTAGCGGGGGAACAACCTTACAATGAGCAGTTCTTC
. | TRBJ2-3 | many | TRBV4-1 | CASSQEGGQNTQYF | TGCGCCAGCAGCCAAGAGGGGGGTCAGAATACGCAGTATTTT
TRBD1 | TRBJ1-2 | . | TRBV5-1 | CASSLRGQGEANYGYTF | TGCGCCAGCAGCTTGCGTGGACAGGGGGAAGCTAACTATGGCTACACCTTC
TRBD2 | TRBJ2-5 | few | TRBV20-1 | CSARGLAGVMQTQYF | TGCAGTGCTAGAGGACTAGCGGGAGTCATGCAGACCCAGTACTTC
TRBD1 | TRBJ1-2 | . | TRBV6-5 | CASSYGTESYGYTF | TGTGCCAGCAGTTACGGGACAGAATCATATGGCTACACCTTC
TRBD1 | TRBJ2-3 | many | TRBV28 | CASTLRTGGITDTQYF | TGTGCCAGCACCCTCCGGACAGGGGGTATAACAGATACGCAGTATTTT